The source of this T cell receptor (beta chain) is a study of blood T cell repertoires in COVID-19. Study-level information: Acute and convalescent COVID-19 specimens originated in the United States, Italy and Spain. T cells, B-cell-depleted T cells, or PBMCs supplied cDNA or gDNA.

Original processing notes: Amplified reference gene primers provided the basis for estimating nucleated cell counts. Assay: immunoSEQ multiplex PCR; the TCRdb copy retains only in-frame clones and omits some. The DNA was the basis for D and trimming; V, J and clone size are from that table. Of over 200,000 clones in the sample, approximately 87% were seen once. This CDR3 is 12 amino acids long. V was shortened by 5 bases and J by 4 bases, with 9 bases between the two germline ends. Per the germline V gene, CDR1 is GTSNPN and CDR2 is SVGIG (reference sequence). Enrolled through a virtual design, the participants were between roughly 18 and 95 years of age and came from about two dozen US areas.

The V gene is TRBV30, the J gene TRBJ1-3; the D is unclear. Source material: PBMCs or T cells enriched from blood (not recorded which). The receptor's source is a woman aged 50 to 60 in a cohort exposed to, infected with or recovered from COVID-19 (not recorded which). For the CDR3, the DNA is TGTGCCTGGCTCGAGCCGGGAAACACCATATATTTT. It specifies CAWLEPGNTIYF.